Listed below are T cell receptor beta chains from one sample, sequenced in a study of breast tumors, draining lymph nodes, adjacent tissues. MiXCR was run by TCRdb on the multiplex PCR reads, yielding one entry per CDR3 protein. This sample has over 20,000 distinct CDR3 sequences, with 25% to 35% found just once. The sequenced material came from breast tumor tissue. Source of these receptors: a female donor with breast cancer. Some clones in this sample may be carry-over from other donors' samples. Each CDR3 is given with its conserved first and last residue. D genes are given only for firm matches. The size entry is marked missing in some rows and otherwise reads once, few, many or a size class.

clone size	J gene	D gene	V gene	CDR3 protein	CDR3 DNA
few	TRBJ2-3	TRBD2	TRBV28	CASSSGGGTDTQYF	TGTGCCAGCAGCTCCGGGGGGGGCACAGATACGCAGTATTTT
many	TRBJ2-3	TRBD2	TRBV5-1	CASSFIAGSSTDTQYF	TGCGCCAGCAGCTTCATAGCGGGCTCTAGCACAGATACGCAGTATTTT
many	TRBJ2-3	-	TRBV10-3	CATSPDLTGTQYF	TGTGCCACCTCTCCGGACCTGACCGGTACGCAGTATTTT
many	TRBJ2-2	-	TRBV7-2	CASSLGAAERLGGELFF	TGTGCCAGCAGCTTAGGGGCCGCCGAAAGGCTTGGCGGGGAGCTGTTTTTT
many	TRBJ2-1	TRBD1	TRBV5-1	CASSPDRGADNEQFF	TGCGCCAGCAGCCCTGACAGGGGGGCGGACAATGAGCAGTTCTTC
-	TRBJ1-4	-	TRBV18	CASSPRIRQAEIATNEKLFF	TGTGCCAGCTCACCACGAATACGACAGGCAGAGATTGCAACTAATGAAAAACTGTTTTTT
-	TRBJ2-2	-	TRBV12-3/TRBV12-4	CASSFGTGGLFF	TGTGCCAGCAGTTTCGGGACCGGGGGGCTGTTTTTT
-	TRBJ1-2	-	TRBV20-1	CSARGGGYGYTF	TGCAGTGCTAGAGGGGGGGGCTATGGCTACACCTTC
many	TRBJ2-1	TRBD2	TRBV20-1	CSALAGDHNEQFF	TGCAGTGCTTTAGCGGGAGACCACAATGAGCAGTTCTTC
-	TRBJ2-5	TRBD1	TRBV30	CAWETGSTQYF	TGTGCCTGGGAGACAGGGTCGACCCAGTACTTC
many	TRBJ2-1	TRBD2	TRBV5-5	CASSFGAGGRYEQFF	TGTGCCAGCAGCTTCGGAGCGGGAGGGCGTTATGAGCAGTTCTTC
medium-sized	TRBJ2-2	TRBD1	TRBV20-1	CSAKQGADTGELFF	TGCAGTGCTAAGCAGGGGGCGGACACCGGGGAGCTGTTTTTT
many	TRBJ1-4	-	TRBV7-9	CASSFSGATNEKLFF	TGTGCCAGCAGCTTTTCGGGCGCAACTAATGAAAAACTGTTTTTT
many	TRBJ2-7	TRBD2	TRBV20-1	CSASSGRGVYEQYF	TGCAGTGCTAGTTCCGGGAGGGGGGTCTACGAGCAGTACTTC
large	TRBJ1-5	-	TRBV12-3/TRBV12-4	CASSFDGLNQPQHF	TGTGCCAGCAGTTTCGACGGGCTCAATCAGCCCCAGCATTTT
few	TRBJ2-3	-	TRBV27	CASSFARPTDTQYF	TGTGCCAGCAGTTTCGCAAGGCCCACAGATACGCAGTATTTT
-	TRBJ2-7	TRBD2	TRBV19	CASSPQDGRVHEQYF	TGTGCCAGTAGTCCCCAGGACGGGAGGGTTCACGAGCAGTACTTC
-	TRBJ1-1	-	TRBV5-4	CASSLARGMNTEAFF	TGTGCCAGCAGCTTGGCGAGGGGGATGAACACTGAAGCTTTCTTT
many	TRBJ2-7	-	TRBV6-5	CATQQGGTYEQYF	TGTGCCACCCAACAGGGAGGGACCTACGAGCAGTACTTC
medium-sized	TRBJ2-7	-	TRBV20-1	CSARDSKYTVSYEQYF	TGCAGTGCTAGGGACAGTAAATACACCGTCTCCTACGAGCAGTACTTC
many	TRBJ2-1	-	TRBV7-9	CASSSGTVEQFF	TGTGCCAGCAGCTCCGGGACCGTAGAGCAGTTCTTC
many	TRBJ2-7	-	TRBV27	CASSPRGNGLYEQYF	TGTGCCAGCAGTCCTCGGGGTAATGGGCTCTACGAGCAGTACTTC
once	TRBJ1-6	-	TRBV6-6	CASSYSNGVNSPLHF	TGTGCCAGCAGTTACTCCAATGGTGTCAATTCACCCCTCCACTTT
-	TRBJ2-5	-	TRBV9	CASSVGQQRRAAQYF	TGTGCCAGCAGCGTAGGCCAACAGCGTAGGGCGGCCCAGTACTTC
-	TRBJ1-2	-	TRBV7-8	CASSLGLGGVYGYTF	TGTGCCAGCAGCTTAGGGTTAGGGGGAGTCTATGGCTACACCTTC
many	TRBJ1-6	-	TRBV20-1	CSFKRGDNSPLHF	TGCAGTTTTAAGAGGGGGGATAATTCACCCCTCCACTTT
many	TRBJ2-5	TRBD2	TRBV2	CACSWLAGRGETQYF	TGTGCCTGCAGCTGGCTAGCGGGAAGGGGAGAGACCCAGTACTTC
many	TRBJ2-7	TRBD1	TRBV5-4	CASSRDSWAYEQYF	TGTGCCAGCAGCAGGGACAGCTGGGCCTACGAGCAGTACTTC
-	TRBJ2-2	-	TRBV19	CASSIVGGELFF	TGTGCCAGTAGTATAGTAGGAGGGGAGCTGTTTTTT
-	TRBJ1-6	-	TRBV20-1	CSARSGNYNSPLHF	TGCAGTGCTAGATCTGGGAACTATAATTCACCCCTCCACTTT
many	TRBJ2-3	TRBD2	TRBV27	CASRPTGLGSDTQYF	TGTGCCAGCAGACCGACGGGACTAGGGTCAGATACGCAGTATTTT